This is a list of T cell receptor beta chains from one sample in a study of blood T cells in healthy people across ages. TCRdb redid the calling of the 5' RACE reads with MiXCR, one entry per CDR3 protein. This table has 850,000 to 1,000,000 distinct CDR3 sequences, around 49% appearing once. Sequenced material: blood. The receptors originated from a man aged 30 to 45 in good health. Each CDR3 is given with its conserved first and last residue. The D gene is left open where the match is weak. For some rows the clone size is stated as once, few or many, or as a class when expanded; others skip it.

d_gene: .
j_gene: TRBJ2-1
abundance: few
v_gene: TRBV7-2
CDR3aa: CASSLTRASEQFF
CDR3nt: TGTGCCAGCAGCCTTACGAGGGCTAGCGAGCAGTTCTTC

d_gene: TRBD2
j_gene: TRBJ2-3
abundance: .
v_gene: TRBV7-2
CDR3aa: CASSLIAQRGGTDTRYF
CDR3nt: TGTGCCAGCAGCTTAATCGCCCAGCGGGGGGGCACAGATACGCGGTATTTT

d_gene: TRBD1
j_gene: TRBJ2-1
abundance: .
v_gene: TRBV28
CDR3aa: CASTFGTGLEQFF
CDR3nt: TGTGCCAGCACTTTCGGGACAGGGCTTGAGCAGTTCTTC

d_gene: .
j_gene: TRBJ2-1
abundance: .
v_gene: TRBV30
CDR3aa: CAWRGRGNNEQFF
CDR3nt: TGTGCCTGGAGGGGCAGGGGAAACAATGAGCAGTTCTTC

d_gene: TRBD2
j_gene: TRBJ2-7
abundance: .
v_gene: TRBV12-3/TRBV12-4
CDR3aa: CASSFLAGGLYEQYF
CDR3nt: TGTGCCAGCAGCTTTCTAGCGGGGGGGCTCTACGAGCAGTACTTC

d_gene: .
j_gene: TRBJ2-3
abundance: .
v_gene: TRBV3-1
CDR3aa: CASSQGGCPDTQYF
CDR3nt: TGTGCCAGCAGCCAAGGGGGGTGTCCAGATACGCAGTATTTT

d_gene: .
j_gene: TRBJ2-2
abundance: .
v_gene: TRBV20-1
CDR3aa: CSARDRVGELFF
CDR3nt: TGCAGTGCTAGAGATAGGGTCGGGGAGCTGTTTTTT

d_gene: .
j_gene: TRBJ2-7
abundance: .
v_gene: TRBV20-1
CDR3aa: CSAGDGYEQYF
CDR3nt: TGCAGTGCTGGCGACGGGTACGAGCAGTACTTC

d_gene: TRBD1
j_gene: TRBJ1-6
abundance: .
v_gene: TRBV6-6
CDR3aa: CASSFGTGGFHNSPLHF
CDR3nt: TGTGCCAGCAGTTTTGGGACAGGGGGCTTCCATAATTCACCCCTCCACTTT

d_gene: .
j_gene: TRBJ2-7
abundance: .
v_gene: TRBV6-2/TRBV6-3
CDR3aa: CASRPPGGGLYEQYF
CDR3nt: TGTGCCAGCAGACCGCCTGGTGGGGGCCTTTACGAGCAGTACTTC

d_gene: TRBD1
j_gene: TRBJ2-7
abundance: .
v_gene: TRBV2
CDR3aa: CASAMDRGHEQYF
CDR3nt: TGTGCCAGTGCTATGGACAGGGGTCACGAGCAGTACTTC

d_gene: TRBD2
j_gene: TRBJ2-7
abundance: .
v_gene: TRBV20-1
CDR3aa: CSADPGGSSSYEQYF
CDR3nt: TGCAGTGCCGATCCGGGGGGGTCCAGCTCCTACGAGCAGTACTTC

d_gene: TRBD1
j_gene: TRBJ2-5
abundance: .
v_gene: TRBV10-2
CDR3aa: CASSESSGTGQETQYF
CDR3nt: TGCGCCAGCAGTGAGTCGAGCGGGACAGGGCAAGAGACCCAGTACTTC

d_gene: .
j_gene: TRBJ2-7
abundance: few
v_gene: TRBV6-1
CDR3aa: CASTRDGSYEQYF
CDR3nt: TGTGCCAGCACGCGGGACGGCTCCTACGAGCAGTACTTC

d_gene: .
j_gene: TRBJ2-1
abundance: few
v_gene: TRBV4-2
CDR3aa: CASSSRGGGSYNEQFF
CDR3nt: TGTGCCAGCAGCTCCAGGGGGGGGGGCTCCTACAATGAGCAGTTCTTC

d_gene: TRBD2
j_gene: TRBJ2-1
abundance: .
v_gene: TRBV6-2/TRBV6-3
CDR3aa: CASSYTLAGGPLEQFF
CDR3nt: TGTGCCAGCAGTTACACACTAGCGGGGGGCCCCTTGGAGCAGTTCTTC

d_gene: .
j_gene: TRBJ2-7
abundance: .
v_gene: TRBV28
CDR3aa: CASSPGLARYEQYF
CDR3nt: TGTGCCAGCAGTCCCGGGCTAGCTCGGTACGAGCAGTACTTC

d_gene: .
j_gene: TRBJ2-5
abundance: once
v_gene: TRBV9
CDR3aa: CASSEETLGSTLYF
CDR3nt: TGTGCCAGCAGCGAAGAGACGCTAGGATCGACCCTGTACTTC

d_gene: TRBD1
j_gene: TRBJ1-2
abundance: .
v_gene: TRBV12-3/TRBV12-4
CDR3aa: CASSPGQGVGYTF
CDR3nt: TGTGCCAGCAGTCCGGGACAGGGGGTAGGCTACACCTTC

d_gene: TRBD1
j_gene: TRBJ2-5
abundance: few
v_gene: TRBV2
CDR3aa: CASSEEQGNMVTQYF
CDR3nt: TGTGCCAGCAGTGAGGAACAGGGGAATATGGTGACCCAGTACTTC

d_gene: .
j_gene: TRBJ2-5
abundance: .
v_gene: TRBV9
CDR3aa: CASSSARGFHEQYF
CDR3nt: TGTGCCAGCAGCTCAGCCCGGGGATTCCATGAGCAGTACTTC

d_gene: TRBD2
j_gene: TRBJ2-1
abundance: few
v_gene: TRBV5-1
CDR3aa: CASQLAAQYNEQFF
CDR3nt: TGCGCCAGCCAGCTAGCGGCCCAATACAATGAGCAGTTCTTC

d_gene: TRBD1
j_gene: TRBJ1-6
abundance: .
v_gene: TRBV12-3/TRBV12-4
CDR3aa: CASSLRDRGRNSPLHF
CDR3nt: TGTGCCAGCAGCCTAAGGGACAGGGGTAGAAATTCACCCCTCCACTTT

d_gene: .
j_gene: TRBJ2-3
abundance: .
v_gene: TRBV3-1
CDR3aa: CASSQTRPAKDTQYF
CDR3nt: TGTGCCAGCAGCCAGACGAGACCGGCGAAGGATACGCAGTATTTT

d_gene: .
j_gene: TRBJ2-3
abundance: many
v_gene: TRBV20-1
CDR3aa: CSAPQTSRDTQYF
CDR3nt: TGCAGTGCTCCCCAAACATCAAGAGATACGCAGTATTTT

d_gene: .
j_gene: TRBJ2-7
abundance: .
v_gene: TRBV28
CDR3aa: CASSLVRGNEQYF
CDR3nt: TGTGCCAGCAGTTTAGTGAGGGGCAATGAGCAGTACTTC

d_gene: .
j_gene: TRBJ2-3
abundance: few
v_gene: TRBV5-1
CDR3aa: CASRAQPSSTDTQYF
CDR3nt: TGCGCCAGCAGAGCGCAGCCCTCTAGCACAGATACGCAGTATTTT

d_gene: .
j_gene: TRBJ2-3
abundance: .
v_gene: TRBV20-1
CDR3aa: CSASRSTDTQYF
CDR3nt: TGCAGTGCTAGTCGGTCCACAGATACGCAGTATTTT

d_gene: TRBD1
j_gene: TRBJ2-7
abundance: few
v_gene: TRBV28
CDR3aa: CASSFKAGQGLSYEQYF
CDR3nt: TGTGCCAGCAGTTTTAAGGCGGGACAGGGGCTTTCCTACGAGCAGTACTTC

d_gene: TRBD2
j_gene: TRBJ2-1
abundance: .
v_gene: TRBV20-1
CDR3aa: CSARVRSGSSYNEQFF
CDR3nt: TGCAGTGCTAGGGTCCGGAGCGGGAGCTCCTACAATGAGCAGTTCTTC

d_gene: .
j_gene: TRBJ2-3
abundance: few
v_gene: TRBV20-1
CDR3aa: CSAAQGGLTDTQYF
CDR3nt: TGCAGTGCTGCTCAAGGGGGATTGACAGATACGCAGTATTTT

d_gene: TRBD2
j_gene: TRBJ2-3
abundance: .
v_gene: TRBV29-1
CDR3aa: CSESSGAKDTQYF
CDR3nt: TGCAGCGAGAGTAGCGGGGCGAAAGATACGCAGTATTTT

d_gene: TRBD1
j_gene: TRBJ2-7
abundance: few
v_gene: TRBV3-1
CDR3aa: CASSQPDRGEQYF
CDR3nt: TGTGCCAGCAGCCAACCAGACAGGGGCGAGCAGTACTTC

d_gene: .
j_gene: TRBJ1-1
abundance: .
v_gene: TRBV5-1
CDR3aa: CASSLASTNTETFF
CDR3nt: TGCGCCAGCAGCTTGGCTTCCACGAACACTGAAACTTTCTTT

d_gene: .
j_gene: TRBJ2-7
abundance: .
v_gene: TRBV20-1
CDR3aa: CSAGVIFHEQYF
CDR3nt: TGCAGTGCCGGCGTCATTTTCCACGAGCAGTACTTC

d_gene: .
j_gene: TRBJ2-1
abundance: few
v_gene: TRBV2
CDR3aa: CASSEARRGSYNEQFF
CDR3nt: TGTGCCAGCAGTGAAGCAAGGCGGGGCTCCTACAATGAGCAGTTCTTC

d_gene: .
j_gene: TRBJ2-3
abundance: once
v_gene: TRBV7-2
CDR3aa: CASRGRGRGTDTQYF
CDR3nt: TGTGCCAGCAGGGGACGGGGCAGGGGCACAGATACGCAGTATTTT

d_gene: TRBD1
j_gene: TRBJ1-2
abundance: few
v_gene: TRBV27
CDR3aa: CASSSYRGQTYGYTF
CDR3nt: TGTGCCAGCAGTTCCTACAGGGGGCAGACTTATGGCTACACCTTC

d_gene: .
j_gene: TRBJ1-1
abundance: few
v_gene: TRBV5-1
CDR3aa: CASSDGGQNTEAFF
CDR3nt: TGCGCCAGCAGTGACGGAGGGCAGAACACTGAAGCTTTCTTT

d_gene: .
j_gene: TRBJ2-1
abundance: .
v_gene: TRBV7-2
CDR3aa: CASSRESGNEQFF
CDR3nt: TGTGCCAGCAGCAGGGAATCGGGCAATGAGCAGTTCTTC

d_gene: .
j_gene: TRBJ2-7
abundance: .
v_gene: TRBV4-1
CDR3aa: CASSQDLAGPASGFGEQYF
CDR3nt: TGCGCCAGCAGCCAAGATTTGGCCGGACCGGCGTCAGGTTTCGGTGAGCAGTACTTC

d_gene: .
j_gene: TRBJ2-7
abundance: .
v_gene: TRBV6-1
CDR3aa: CASSEGTTYEQYF
CDR3nt: TGTGCCAGCAGTGAAGGGACTACCTACGAGCAGTACTTC